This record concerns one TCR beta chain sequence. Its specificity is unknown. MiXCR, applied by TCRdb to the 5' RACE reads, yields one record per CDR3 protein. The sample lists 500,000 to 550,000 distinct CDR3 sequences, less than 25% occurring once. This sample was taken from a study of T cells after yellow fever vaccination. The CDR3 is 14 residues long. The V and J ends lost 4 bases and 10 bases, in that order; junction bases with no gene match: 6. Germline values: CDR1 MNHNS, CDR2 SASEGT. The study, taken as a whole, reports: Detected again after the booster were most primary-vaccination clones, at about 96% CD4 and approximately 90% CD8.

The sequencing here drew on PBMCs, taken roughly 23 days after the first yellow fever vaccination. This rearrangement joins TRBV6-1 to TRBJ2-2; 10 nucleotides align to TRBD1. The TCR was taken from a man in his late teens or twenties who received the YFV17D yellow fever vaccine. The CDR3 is CASSAGTGDPELFF. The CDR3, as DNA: TGTGCCAGCAGTGCTGGGACAGGGGATCCGGAGCTGTTTTTT.